This TCR beta chain appears in the sequencing data of a study of shared T cell receptors in the human thymus. Sequencing used immunoSEQ multiplex PCR; TCRdb keeps in-frame clones, though not all of them. The sample has hundreds of thousands of clones, 85% to 90% seen once; the top ten hold 0.01%. These data were also reused for a study on human thymus T cells.

The clonotype originates from a boy under three years old with a congenital heart defect. The specimen was thymocytes.

CDR3 nucleotide sequence: TGTGCCAGTAGGGATACAGGGGAGAGCAATCAGCCCCAGCATTTT. Its translation: CASRDTGESNQPQHF. The gene calls are TRBV19 and TRBJ1-5; 7 bases match TRBD1. The germline gives CDR1 LNHDA, CDR2 SQIVND (reference sequence). This CDR3 is 15 amino acids long. Trimming cost V 6 bases and J 1 base; bases outside gene matches: 6.